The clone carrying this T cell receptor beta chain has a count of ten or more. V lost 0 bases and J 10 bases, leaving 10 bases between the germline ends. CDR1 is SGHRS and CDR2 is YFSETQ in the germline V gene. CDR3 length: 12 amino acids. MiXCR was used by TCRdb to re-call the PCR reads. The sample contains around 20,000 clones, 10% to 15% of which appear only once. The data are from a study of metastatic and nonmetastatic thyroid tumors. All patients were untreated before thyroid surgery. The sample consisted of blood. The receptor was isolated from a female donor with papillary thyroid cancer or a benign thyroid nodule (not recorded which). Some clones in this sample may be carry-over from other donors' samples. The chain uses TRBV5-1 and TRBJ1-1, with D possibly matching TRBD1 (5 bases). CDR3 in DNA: TGCGCCAGCAGCTTGGCGGGGGGGGGAGCTTTCTTT. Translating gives CASSLAGGGAFF.